The entry that follows covers one T cell receptor (beta chain) sequence. CDR3 size: 13 residues. Germline V gives CDR1 LNHDA, CDR2 SQIVND (reference sequence). Deletions cut 5 bases from V and 9 bases from J, with 14 bases between. Locally advanced or metastatic urothelial carcinoma was diagnosed in the patients. The data are from a study of PD-L1 blockade in urothelial cancer. On the study more broadly: Blood samples had a median of about 150,000 T cells.

Using immunoSEQ multiplex PCR, the repertoire was profiled, and TCRdb retains in-frame clones only, with some absent. The sample records some 100,000 clones, 90% to 95% being singletons. This TCR was sampled from a woman over 75 with urothelial cancer. The rearrangement joins TRBV19 to TRBJ2-1; the D is unclear. Sequenced material: PBMCs, taken around atezolizumab (anti-PD-L1) treatment. DNA of the CDR3: TGTGCCAGTAGTGCCACACGTAATTTTGAGCAGTTCTTC. Encoded protein: CASSATRNFEQFF.